The rows below give T cell receptor beta chains drawn from one sample of a study of cytomegalovirus exposure and HLA in healthy donors. Using immunoSEQ multiplex PCR, the repertoire was profiled, and TCRdb retains in-frame clones only, with some absent. This table has about 120,000 clones, around 80% appearing once. Sequencing was done on a sample of PBMCs. These TCRs come from a female donor in good health and CMV-seronegative. Both conserved end residues are part of each CDR3. Fields, in order: clone size, D gene, V gene, J gene, CDR3 protein, CDR3 DNA. A D gene is named only where the DNA matches it firmly. Clone size is not always given. Where it is, it says once, few, many or a class for expanded clones.

clone size: -; D gene: -; V gene: TRBV10-3; J gene: TRBJ1-2; CDR3 protein: CAISESGHSYGYTF; CDR3 DNA: TGTGCCATCAGTGAGTCTGGGCATAGCTATGGCTACACCTTC
clone size: -; D gene: -; V gene: TRBV18; J gene: TRBJ1-5; CDR3 protein: CASSAGSNQPQHF; CDR3 DNA: TGTGCCAGCTCGGCCGGGTCGAATCAGCCCCAGCATTTT
clone size: once; D gene: TRBD2; V gene: TRBV5-1; J gene: TRBJ2-3; CDR3 protein: CASSWTSGRYADTQYF; CDR3 DNA: TGCGCCAGCAGCTGGACTAGCGGGAGGTACGCAGATACGCAGTATTTT
clone size: -; D gene: -; V gene: TRBV11-2; J gene: TRBJ2-1; CDR3 protein: CASSSRQDPNYNEQFF; CDR3 DNA: TGTGCCAGCAGTTCCAGACAGGACCCTAACTACAATGAGCAGTTCTTC
clone size: -; D gene: TRBD1; V gene: TRBV27; J gene: TRBJ1-6; CDR3 protein: CASTGTGNSPLHF; CDR3 DNA: TGTGCCAGCACCGGGACAGGCAATTCACCCCTCCACTTT
clone size: -; D gene: -; V gene: TRBV18; J gene: TRBJ1-1; CDR3 protein: CASSQWTNQNTEAFF; CDR3 DNA: TGTGCCAGCTCGCAGTGGACAAACCAAAACACTGAAGCCTTCTTT
clone size: -; D gene: TRBD1; V gene: TRBV11-1; J gene: TRBJ2-3; CDR3 protein: CASSFSRDRAADTQYF; CDR3 DNA: TGTGCCAGCAGCTTCAGCCGGGACAGGGCGGCAGATACGCAGTATTTT
clone size: -; D gene: -; V gene: TRBV7-7; J gene: TRBJ2-5; CDR3 protein: CASSLVLGETQYF; CDR3 DNA: TGTGCTAGCAGCTTAGTACTCGGTGAGACCCAGTACTTC
clone size: -; D gene: TRBD1; V gene: TRBV14; J gene: TRBJ2-5; CDR3 protein: CASSNRGTGYETQYF; CDR3 DNA: TGTGCCAGCAGCAATAGAGGGACAGGGTACGAGACCCAGTACTTC
clone size: -; D gene: -; V gene: TRBV11-2; J gene: TRBJ2-2; CDR3 protein: CASTSNQGTGELFF; CDR3 DNA: TGTGCCAGCACCTCGAACCAGGGTACCGGGGAGCTGTTTTTT
clone size: few; D gene: -; V gene: TRBV7-3; J gene: TRBJ2-2; CDR3 protein: CASSYLGGDTGELFF; CDR3 DNA: TGTGCCAGCAGCTATCTCGGGGGAGACACCGGGGAGCTGTTTTTT
clone size: -; D gene: -; V gene: TRBV28; J gene: TRBJ1-1; CDR3 protein: CASSSPTANTEAFF; CDR3 DNA: TGTGCCAGCAGTTCCCCGACAGCCAACACTGAAGCTTTCTTT
clone size: -; D gene: -; V gene: TRBV6-5; J gene: TRBJ1-4; CDR3 protein: CASSPRGGSEKLFF; CDR3 DNA: TGTGCCAGCAGCCCCCGCGGGGGGAGTGAAAAACTGTTTTTT
clone size: once; D gene: TRBD2; V gene: TRBV6-1; J gene: TRBJ2-1; CDR3 protein: CASSGGREGRGYGAEQFF; CDR3 DNA: TGTGCCAGCAGTGGGGGCCGTGAGGGGCGGGGGTATGGGGCCGAGCAGTTCTTC
clone size: -; D gene: TRBD2; V gene: TRBV7-6; J gene: TRBJ2-6; CDR3 protein: CASGPTSGNSGANVLTF; CDR3 DNA: TGTGCCAGCGGCCCGACTAGCGGTAACTCTGGGGCCAACGTCCTGACTTTC
clone size: few; D gene: TRBD1; V gene: TRBV6-1; J gene: TRBJ1-4; CDR3 protein: CASSKGAENEKLFF; CDR3 DNA: TGTGCCAGCAGTAAGGGGGCGGAGAATGAAAAACTGTTTTTT
clone size: -; D gene: -; V gene: TRBV15; J gene: TRBJ1-2; CDR3 protein: CATSRDLESYTF; CDR3 DNA: TGTGCCACCAGCAGAGATTTAGAGAGCTACACCTTC
clone size: -; D gene: -; V gene: TRBV7-8; J gene: TRBJ1-2; CDR3 protein: CASSLSRASRSNSYTF; CDR3 DNA: TGTGCCAGCAGCTTATCGAGGGCCTCGCGCTCGAATAGCTACACCTTC
clone size: -; D gene: -; V gene: TRBV30; J gene: TRBJ1-4; CDR3 protein: CAWRTGIATNEKLFF; CDR3 DNA: TGTGCCTGGAGGACAGGAATCGCAACTAATGAAAAACTGTTTTTT
clone size: -; D gene: -; V gene: TRBV25-1; J gene: TRBJ1-2; CDR3 protein: CASSVPGAGGYTF; CDR3 DNA: TGTGCCAGCAGTGTTCCAGGGGCGGGTGGCTACACCTTC
clone size: few; D gene: TRBD2; V gene: TRBV28; J gene: TRBJ2-2; CDR3 protein: CASSSLAGGGYRELFF; CDR3 DNA: TGTGCCAGCAGTTCCCTAGCGGGAGGGGGCTACCGGGAGCTGTTTTTT
clone size: -; D gene: -; V gene: TRBV27; J gene: TRBJ1-2; CDR3 protein: CASSLSGVFGYTF; CDR3 DNA: TGTGCCAGCAGTTTAAGTGGAGTCTTCGGCTACACCTTC
clone size: -; D gene: -; V gene: TRBV2; J gene: TRBJ2-7; CDR3 protein: CASRVGGSYEQYF; CDR3 DNA: TGTGCCAGCCGGGTCGGGGGTTCCTACGAGCAGTACTTC
clone size: -; D gene: -; V gene: TRBV4-2; J gene: TRBJ1-1; CDR3 protein: CASSQDLRGRVRNTEAFF; CDR3 DNA: TGTGCCAGCAGCCAAGATTTGCGGGGTAGGGTGCGGAACACTGAAGCTTTCTTT
clone size: -; D gene: -; V gene: TRBV5-1; J gene: TRBJ2-2; CDR3 protein: CASSTTANTGELFF; CDR3 DNA: TGCGCCAGCAGCACGACAGCGAACACCGGGGAGCTGTTTTTT
clone size: -; D gene: TRBD1; V gene: TRBV7-9; J gene: TRBJ1-2; CDR3 protein: CASSPEGQGIGGYTF; CDR3 DNA: TGTGCCAGCAGCCCCGAGGGACAGGGAATCGGTGGCTACACCTTC